The 20 T cell receptor beta chains in this list originate from one sample, sequenced in a study of CD8+CD57+ T cells in acquired aplastic anemia. The template for TCR beta VDJ and CDR3 sequence profiling was genomic DNA. TCRdb re-called the reads through MiXCR, storing one row per CDR3 protein. Found here are roughly 180,000 distinct CDR3 sequences, just over 45% of them singletons; the top ten hold approximately 2.9%. Sample: sorted CD4+, CD8+, or CD8+CD57+ T cells (not recorded which) from PBMCs. The receptors shown here come from a human donor in good health.

The table lists this clonotype with a few counts. A much larger clone lies a single base off, so this may be a read error. V usage is TRBV10-3 and J usage is TRBJ2-7, with D tentatively TRBD1 (5 bases). Trimming took off 11 bases at V and 4 bases at J, with 21 bases between the two ends. The CDR3 extends over 14 amino acids. Germline-derived CDR1 and CDR2 are ENHRY and SYGVKD. CDR3 sequence reads: CAGSYTAGPYEQYF. Here the CDR3 DNA reads TGTGCCGGCAGTTACACGGCAGGGCCATACGAGCAGTACTTC.

In its sample, this clonotype was seen many times. This chain joins TRBV12-3 or TRBV12-4 and TRBJ2-2, with 7 nucleotides matching TRBD1. J lost 10 bases, V lost 6 bases, and 2 bases had no gene match. The CDR3 consists of 11 residues. CDR3 residues: CASRDRVELFF. In nucleotides, the CDR3 is TGTGCCAGCAGAGACAGGGTGGAGCTGTTTTTT.

At least ten counts were recorded for this clonotype. The chain has TRBV7-2 and TRBJ2-6; the D call may be TRBD1 or TRBD2 (5 bases each). The germline CDR1 and CDR2 sequences are SGHTA and FQGNSA. CDR3 size: 18 residues. Trimming cost V 5 bases and J 0 bases, with 17 bases left between them. CDR3 bases: TGTGCCAGCAGCCCCAGGGACCCCCGTAGCTCTGGGGCCAACGTCCTGACTTTC. It encodes CASSPRDPRSSGANVLTF.

At least ten counts were recorded for this clonotype. J is TRBJ2-2 and V is TRBV24-1; 9 positions match TRBD1. The V gene end was trimmed by 1 base and the J gene end by 5 bases; junction bases not matched to a gene: 4. Germline V gene data show CDR1 as KGHDR and CDR2 as SFDVKD. This CDR3 has 16 amino acids. The CDR3 DNA follows: TGTGCCACCAGTGATTTCGGACAGGGGTTTACCGGGGAGCTGTTTTTT. It encodes CATSDFGQGFTGELFF.

This clonotype was found a few times. The V gene is TRBV6-1, the J gene TRBJ1-2, with 10 bases identical to TRBD1. Germline CDR1 and CDR2: MNHNS and SASEGT. The CDR3 runs to 15 residues. Trimming removed 4 bases from V and 7 bases from J; junction bases left unmatched: 9. As DNA, the CDR3 is TGTGCCAGCAGTGGGGGGAGACAGGGGGCTTTTGGCTACACCTTC. This sequence encodes CASSGGRQGAFGYTF.

The chain employs TRBV15 and TRBJ2-3, with D perhaps TRBD1 or TRBD2 (5 bases each). The germline V and J ends were trimmed by 0 bases and 12 bases, with 16 bases remaining between them. The CDR3 loop spans 14 amino acids. Germline V gene lookup returns CDR1 LNHNV and CDR2 YYDKDF (reference sequence). In DNA form, the CDR3 reads TGTGCCACCAGCAGAGATTCTTCTCGGGACCGACAGTATTTT. Protein product: CATSRDSSRDRQYF.

The chain employs TRBV6-1 and TRBJ2-1; 8 bases agree with TRBD2. V dropped 6 bases and J dropped 7; count of bases not matched to a gene: 11. The CDR3 length is 15 residues. Germline CDR1 reads MNHNS; CDR2 reads SASEGT. In DNA form, the CDR3 reads TGTGCCAGCAGACTACTAGCGGTAACGAGAAATGAGCAGTTCTTC. Residues: CASRLLAVTRNEQFF.

Concerning this clonotype itself: A much larger clone lies a single base off, so this may be a read error. The chain has TRBV5-1 and TRBJ1-3; perhaps TRBD1 as D (6 bases). CDR1 is SGHRS and CDR2 is YFSETQ in the germline V gene. The CDR3 covers 16 residues. Trimming removed 0 bases from V and 2 bases from J, with 12 bases in between. Written as DNA, the CDR3 is TGCGCCAGCAGCTTGGAAACAGGGAGCACTGGAAACACCATATATTTT. It codes for CASSLETGSTGNTIYF.

V is TRBV6-1 and J is TRBJ1-5; 9 positions agree with TRBD1. The germline CDR1 and CDR2 sequences are MNHNS and SASEGT. J lost 2 bases, V lost 5 bases, and 4 bases had no gene match. This CDR3 has 15 residues. The CDR3 sequence: CASSPRQGGNQPQHF. DNA of the CDR3: TGTGCCAGCAGTCCCCGACAGGGGGGCAATCAGCCCCAGCATTTT.

The genes are TRBV29-1 and TRBJ2-7, with a weak D call TRBD1 (6 bases). V lost 7 bases and J lost 6, with 19 bases in between. Germline CDR1 is SQVTM and CDR2 is ANQGSEA. The CDR3 extends over 13 amino acids. The CDR3 loop is CSAGTSRQAEQYF. The CDR3 DNA reads as TGCAGCGCCGGGACATCAAGGCAGGCCGAGCAGTACTTC.

This clonotype was recorded many times. The chain links TRBV5-4 to TRBJ1-6; maybe TRBD1 (5 bases). Trimming pared 4 bases from V and 7 bases from J, leaving 15 bases between. CDR3 length: 15 amino acids. Germline-derived CDR1 and CDR2 are SGHNT and YYREEE (reference sequence). CDR3: CASSQGPESNSPLHF. The CDR3 DNA follows: TGTGCCAGCAGCCAGGGACCGGAGAGCAATTCACCCCTCCACTTT. The full variable domain, with the rest looked up from reference TRBV5-4 and TRBJ1-6, is ETGVTQSPTHLIKTRGQQVTLRCSSQSGHNTVSWYQQALGQGPQFIFQYYREEENGRGNFPPRFSGLQFPNYSSELNVNALELDDSALYLCASSQGPESNSPLHFGNGTRLTVT.

A note on this clonotype: A much larger clone lies one base from this, so it may be a read error. The V gene is TRBV5-1, the J gene TRBJ2-1; D perhaps matches TRBD2 (5 bases). This CDR3 is built from 13 residues. V was pared by 7 bases and J by 5 bases, with 13 bases between. From germline, CDR1 is SGHRS and CDR2 YFSETQ. CDR3 DNA sequence: TGCGCCAGCGCCCCAAGCGGAAACAATGAGCAGTTCTTC. Translated: CASAPSGNNEQFF.

The chain is built from TRBV29-1 and TRBJ2-7; a possible D gene is TRBD2 (5 bases). Trimming shortened V by 4 bases and J by 6 bases, and 13 bases separated the two germline ends. This CDR3 has 12 amino acids. The germline V gene encodes CDR1 SQVTM and CDR2 ANQGSEA. The CDR3 is CSVGGSWGEQYF. CDR3 DNA sequence: TGCAGCGTTGGAGGGAGCTGGGGCGAGCAGTACTTC.

The CDR3 bases are TGTGCCAGCAGTGCTACGGGGGGTGCTTACAATGAGCAGTTCTTC. This sequence encodes CASSATGGAYNEQFF. The chain links TRBV25-1 to TRBJ2-1, with 7 nucleotides matching TRBD2. Germline assignment: CDR1 MGHDK and CDR2 SYGVNS. V lost 4 bases and J lost 4; bases outside the gene matches: 7. This CDR3 spans 15 amino acids.

This clonotype was seen only a few times. The chain employs TRBV10-3 and TRBJ1-2; D is undetermined. With 3 bases removed from V and 0 bases from J, the gap between germline ends came to 8 bases. The length of the CDR3 is 14 residues. CDR1 and CDR2 (germline): ENHRY, SYGVKD. This CDR3 reads CAISDSSANYGYTF. CDR3 bases: TGTGCCATCAGTGATTCCAGTGCTAACTATGGCTACACCTTC.

This sequence joins TRBV20-1 and TRBJ1-2; D gene ambiguous. Trimming took 0 bases from V and 8 from J, leaving 16 bases between them. This CDR3 is built from 14 residues. CDR1 and CDR2 from the germline V gene are DFQATT and SNEGSKA (reference sequence). This chain's CDR3 is CSARDFRGSLGYTF. CDR3 in DNA: TGCAGTGCTAGAGATTTCCGAGGGAGCCTAGGCTACACCTTC.

In this sample, this clonotype turned up many times. The rearrangement joins TRBV4-3 to TRBJ1-6; D perhaps matches TRBD1 (5 bases). The V and J ends lost 4 bases and 5 bases respectively, with 15 bases between them. CDR1 is LGHNA and CDR2 is YSLEER in the germline V gene. CDR3 length: 16 amino acids. The CDR3: CASSLDRQGNNSPLHF. In nucleotides, the CDR3 is TGCGCCAGCAGCCTTGATAGGCAGGGTAATAATTCACCCCTCCACTTT.

J is TRBJ2-2 and V is TRBV9; D not resolved. The germline V gene has CDR1 SGDLS and CDR2 YYNGEE. The CDR3 has 12 residues. The V end lost 5 bases, the J end lost 6 bases, and 8 bases lay between the germline ends. CDR3 coding DNA: TGTGCCAGCAGGATATATCCCGGGGAGCTGTTTTTT. This codes for CASRIYPGELFF.

This clonotype was recorded at least ten times. The chain has TRBV29-1 and TRBJ1-3, with a weak D call TRBD1 (5 bases). Germline assignment: CDR1 SQVTM and CDR2 ANQGSEA. The CDR3 sequence is 16 residues long. V was clipped by 4 bases and J by 0 bases, with 16 bases between them. The CDR3 coding sequence is TGCAGCGTTGCAGACGGGGACCCTGTCTCTGGAAACACCATATATTTT. This encodes CSVADGDPVSGNTIYF.

The chain recombines TRBV29-1 with TRBJ2-3; 8 bases agree with TRBD2. The germline V gene encodes CDR1 SQVTM and CDR2 ANQGSEA. The CDR3 spans 15 residues. J was trimmed by 2 bases and V by 4 bases; bases with no gene match: 8. Written as DNA, the CDR3 is TGCAGCGTTGTCGTTCTAGCGGGTAACACAGATACGCAGTATTTT. Protein: CSVVVLAGNTDTQYF.